This TCR beta chain was sequenced during a study of cytomegalovirus exposure and HLA in healthy donors. CDR3 length: 15 residues. J was trimmed by 9 bases and V by 2 bases; bases with no gene match: 6. Germline-derived CDR1 and CDR2 are MNHEY and SMNVEV (reference sequence). Primers: 60 Vbeta forward and 13 Jbeta reverse. Sequenced by immunoSEQ multiplex PCR; TCRdb stores in-frame clones only, minus some. The sample holds around 200,000 clones; 75% are singletons and the top ten take 2.9%. The TCR was taken from a male donor in good health and CMV-seronegative. Sequenced material: PBMCs. The chain has TRBV27 and TRBJ2-1; 11 nucleotides agree with TRBD2. The CDR3 nucleotides are TGTGCCAGCAGTTTAATTAGCGGGAGGGCTGGTGAGCAGTTCTTC. Protein sequence: CASSLISGRAGEQFF.